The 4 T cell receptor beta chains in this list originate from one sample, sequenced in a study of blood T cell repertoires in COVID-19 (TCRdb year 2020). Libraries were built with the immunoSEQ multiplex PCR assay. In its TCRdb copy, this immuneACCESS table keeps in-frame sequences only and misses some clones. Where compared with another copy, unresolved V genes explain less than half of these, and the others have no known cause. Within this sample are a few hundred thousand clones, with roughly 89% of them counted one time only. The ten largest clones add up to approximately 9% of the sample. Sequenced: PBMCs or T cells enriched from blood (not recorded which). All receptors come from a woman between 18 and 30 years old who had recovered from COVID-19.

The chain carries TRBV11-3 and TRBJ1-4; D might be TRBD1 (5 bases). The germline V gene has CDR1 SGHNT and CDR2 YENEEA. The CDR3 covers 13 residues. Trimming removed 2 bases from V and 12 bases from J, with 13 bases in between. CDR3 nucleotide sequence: TGTGCCAGCAGCTTATCACGTGGAGGGGAACTGTTTTTT. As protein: CASSLSRGGELFF. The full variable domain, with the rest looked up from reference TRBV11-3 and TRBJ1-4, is EAGVVQSPRYKIIEKKQPVAFWCNPISGHNTLYWYLQNLGQGPELLIRYENEEAVDDSQLPKDRFSAERLKGVDSTLKIQPAELGDSAVYLCASSLSRGGELFFGSGTQLSVL.

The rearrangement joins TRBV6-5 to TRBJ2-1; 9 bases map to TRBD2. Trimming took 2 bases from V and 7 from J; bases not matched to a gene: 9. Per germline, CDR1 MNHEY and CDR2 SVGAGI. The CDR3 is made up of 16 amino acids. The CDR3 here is CASSYESAGGVNEQFF. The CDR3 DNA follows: TGTGCCAGCAGTTACGAGTCGGCGGGAGGGGTTAATGAGCAGTTCTTC.

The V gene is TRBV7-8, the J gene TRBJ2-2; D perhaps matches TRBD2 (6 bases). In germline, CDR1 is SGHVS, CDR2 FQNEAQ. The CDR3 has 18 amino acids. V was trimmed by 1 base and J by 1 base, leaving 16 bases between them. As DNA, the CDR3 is TGTGCCAGCAGCTTAGGCCGCGGGATTAATCAGAACACCGGGGAGCTGTTTTTT. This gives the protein CASSLGRGINQNTGELFF.

CDR3 in DNA: TGTGCCAGCCCCTTGAGAAGGTCGGGGAATTCACCCCTCCACTTT. Amino acids: CASPLRRSGNSPLHF. V gene TRBV5-8 combines with J gene TRBJ1-6; D is unclear. The CDR3 contains 15 residues. CDR1 and CDR2 (germline): SGHTS, YDEGEE. The germline V and J ends were trimmed by 7 bases and 7 bases, with 18 bases remaining between them. The variable domain in full, completed from reference TRBV5-8 and TRBJ1-6, reads EAGVTQSPTHLIKTRGQQATLRCSPISGHTSVYWYQQALGLGLQFLLWYDEGEERNRGNFPPRFSGRQFPNYSSELNVNALELEDSALYLCASPLRRSGNSPLHFGNGTRLTVT.